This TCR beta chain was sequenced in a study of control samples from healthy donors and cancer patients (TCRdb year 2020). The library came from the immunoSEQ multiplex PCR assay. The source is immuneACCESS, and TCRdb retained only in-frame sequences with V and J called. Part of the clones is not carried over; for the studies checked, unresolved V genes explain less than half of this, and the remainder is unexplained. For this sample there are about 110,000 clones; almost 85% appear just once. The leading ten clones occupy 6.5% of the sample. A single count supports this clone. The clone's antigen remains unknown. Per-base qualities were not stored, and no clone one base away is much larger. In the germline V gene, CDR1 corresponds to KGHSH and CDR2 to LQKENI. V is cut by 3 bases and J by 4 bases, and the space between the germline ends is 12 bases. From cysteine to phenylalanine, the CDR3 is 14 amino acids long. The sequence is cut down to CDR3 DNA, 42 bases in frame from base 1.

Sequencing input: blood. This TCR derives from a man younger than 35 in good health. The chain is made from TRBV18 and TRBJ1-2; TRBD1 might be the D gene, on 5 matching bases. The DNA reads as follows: TGTGCCAGCTCACCCGAAAAGGGGCCCTATGGCTACACCTTC. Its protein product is CASSPEKGPYGYTF.